These T cell receptor beta chains were read from a single sample in a study of CD8 T cells in Susac syndrome. One entry per CDR3 protein results from TCRdb running MiXCR on the immunoSEQ multiplex PCR reads. The data contain roughly 150,000 distinct CDR3 sequences, approximately 90% of them singletons. Sequenced material: CD4+ T cells from PBMCs. Source of these receptors: a human donor in good health. Both conserved end residues are part of each CDR3. Each record gives: J gene, D gene, V gene, CDR3 length, CDR3 DNA, CDR3 protein. D genes are given only for firm matches.

J: TRBJ1-2; D: NA; V: TRBV18; length: 12; DNA: TGTGCCAGCTCACCACGGGGGTGGGGCTACACCTTC; CDR3: CASSPRGWGYTF
J: TRBJ1-1; D: NA; V: TRBV5-1; length: 14; DNA: TGCGCCAGCAGCTTGGTCAGAACGAACACTGAAGCTTTCTTT; CDR3: CASSLVRTNTEAFF
J: TRBJ1-1; D: NA; V: TRBV19; length: 15; DNA: TGTGCCAGTAGTATACGGGGGAATCTGAACACTGAAGCTTTCTTT; CDR3: CASSIRGNLNTEAFF
J: TRBJ1-2; D: TRBD1; V: TRBV29-1; length: 14; DNA: TGCAGCGTTGACATACAGGGGGACGGGAATGGCTACACCTTC; CDR3: CSVDIQGDGNGYTF
J: TRBJ2-7; D: NA; V: TRBV5-1; length: 13; DNA: TGCGCCAGCAGCACAGGGGAGGGCTACGAGCAGTACTTC; CDR3: CASSTGEGYEQYF
J: TRBJ2-7; D: NA; V: TRBV3-1; length: 15; DNA: TGTGCCAGCAGCCACTCGACTTATGATTACTACGAGCAGTACTTC; CDR3: CASSHSTYDYYEQYF
J: TRBJ1-1; D: NA; V: TRBV6-1; length: 13; DNA: TGTGCCAGCAGTGAGGGACAGAACACTGAAGCTTTCTTT; CDR3: CASSEGQNTEAFF
J: TRBJ2-7; D: TRBD2; V: TRBV6-1; length: 15; DNA: TGTGCCAGCAGTGAACTAGCGGGGGGCTCCTACGAGCAGTACTTC; CDR3: CASSELAGGSYEQYF
J: TRBJ2-1; D: TRBD2; V: TRBV3-1; length: 16; DNA: TGTGCCAGCAGCCAAGACCCCGGGAGGGCCTTGAATGAGCAGTTCTTC; CDR3: CASSQDPGRALNEQFF
J: TRBJ2-5; D: NA; V: TRBV20-1; length: 15; DNA: TGCAGTGCTCCTTGGCCTCCAGGCCCCCAAGAGACCCAGTACTTC; CDR3: CSAPWPPGPQETQYF